Each of the 23 T cell receptor beta chains below was sequenced from the same sample in a study of neoadjuvant anti-PD-1 for oral cavity cancer. Profiling relied on immunoSEQ multiplex PCR, and the TCRdb table lists in-frame clones only, not all of them. The sample carries about 20,000 clones, approximately 70% recorded once. This specimen consisted of PBMCs, obtained before nivolumab (anti-PD-1) treatment. These receptor sequences come from a person between 40 and 79 years old with oral cavity squamous cell carcinoma.

The chain recombines TRBV5-1 with TRBJ2-1; 16 positions match TRBD2. The V gene end was trimmed by 0 bases and the J gene end by 7 bases; junction bases not matched to a gene: 7. There are 18 residues in the CDR3. CDR1 and CDR2 from the germline V gene are SGHRS and YFSETQ. CDR3 nucleotide sequence: TGCGCCAGCAGCTTGGGCGGGACTAGCGGGAGGGCGCTGAATGAGCAGTTCTTC. Protein product: CASSLGGTSGRALNEQFF.

The chain carries TRBV19 and TRBJ1-5; TRBD1 might be the D (5 bases). Germline CDR1 reads LNHDA; CDR2 reads SQIVND (reference sequence). Trimming took off 6 bases at V and 4 bases at J, with 16 bases between the two ends. The CDR3 totals 15 residues. CDR3 in amino acids: CASSSPGGRNQPQHF. The DNA for the CDR3 is TGTGCCAGTAGCTCTCCTGGGGGGAGAAATCAGCCCCAGCATTTT.

The genes are TRBV7-2 and TRBJ1-1; D gene unclear. The V gene lost 1 base and the J gene lost 2 bases, with 11 bases spanning the gap. Germline V gene lookup returns CDR1 SGHTA and CDR2 FQGNSA. The CDR3 is 15 residues long. In DNA form, the CDR3 reads TGTGCCAGCAGCTTAGTAGTTTTTGGTAACACTGAAGCTTTCTTT. Its translation: CASSLVVFGNTEAFF.

The CDR3 here is CASSIDVGGYNEQFF. CDR3 coding DNA: TGTGCCAGTAGTATCGACGTGGGGGGCTACAATGAGCAGTTCTTC. The chain recombines TRBV19 with TRBJ2-1; D may be TRBD2 (6 bases). Germline V gene data show CDR1 as LNHDA and CDR2 as SQIVND (reference sequence). CDR3 length equals 15 residues. Trimming removed 3 bases from V and 3 bases from J, with 12 bases in between.

The chain recombines TRBV5-5 with TRBJ2-7; 8 nucleotides agree with TRBD2. This CDR3 has 15 amino acids. Germline values: CDR1 SGHKS, CDR2 YYEKEE (reference sequence). Trimming cost V 0 bases and J 2 bases; bases outside gene matches: 4. The CDR3 coding sequence is TGTGCCAGCAGCTTGGGACTAGCGCAGACCTACGAGCAGTACTTC. It encodes CASSLGLAQTYEQYF.

On this clone itself: The junction differs from germline at one of its ends, possibly a read error. The chain links TRBV7-7 to TRBJ2-1, with no clear D. The CDR3 spans 13 residues. Germline V gives CDR1 SSHAT, CDR2 FNYEAQ (reference sequence). The CDR3 region has the DNA TGTGCTAGCAGTCCTGACTCGAACAATGAGCAGTTCTTC. Protein: CASSPDSNNEQFF.

CDR3 sequence: CAWSKREGLGQETQYF. The DNA for the CDR3 is TGTGCCTGGAGCAAGCGGGAGGGCCTGGGCCAAGAGACCCAGTACTTC. J is TRBJ2-5 and V is TRBV30; 10 bases fit TRBD2. The germline CDR1 and CDR2 sequences are GTSNPN and SVGIG (reference sequence). CDR3 length equals 16 residues. V lost 3 bases, J lost 1 base, and 8 bases stayed unmatched.

The rearrangement uses TRBV19 and TRBJ2-1, with TRBD1 identical over 9 bases. J lost 6 bases, V lost 4 bases, and 4 bases had no gene match. CDR1 LNHDA and CDR2 SQIVND come from the germline V gene (reference sequence). The CDR3 is 14 residues long. The CDR3 bases are TGTGCCAGTAGTACCCGGGACAGGGCCAATGAGCAGTTCTTC. Its translation is CASSTRDRANEQFF. Complete variable domain (other parts from reference TRBV19 and TRBJ2-1): DGGITQSPKYLFRKEGQNVTLSCEQNLNHDAMYWYRQDPGQGLRLIYYSQIVNDFQKGDIAEGYSVSREKKESFPLTVTSAQKNPTAFYLCASSTRDRANEQFFGPGTRLTVL.

The chain uses TRBV6-5 and TRBJ1-1; 9 nucleotides align to TRBD1. CDR3 length: 15 residues. Germline CDR1 reads MNHEY; CDR2 reads SVGAGI. V lost 8 bases, J lost 2 bases, and 9 bases stayed unmatched. The CDR3 coding sequence is TGTGCCAGCGGCGGGACAGGGTTTAGTAACACTGAAGCTTTCTTT. Its translation: CASGGTGFSNTEAFF.

The rearrangement joins TRBV19 to TRBJ1-1; D is possibly TRBD1 (6 bases). The V and J ends lost 10 bases and 1 base respectively, with 10 bases between them. The CDR3 covers 12 residues. Per the germline V gene, CDR1 is LNHDA and CDR2 is SQIVND (reference sequence). The CDR3 region has the DNA TGTGCCACCTCGACAGGGAACACTGAAGCTTTCTTT. Translating gives CATSTGNTEAFF.

The chain couples TRBV6-1 to TRBJ1-4, with D uncertain. V shed 6 bases and J shed 5 bases, with 10 bases lying between them. Looked up from germline, CDR1 is MNHNS and CDR2 is SASEGT. The CDR3 runs 13 residues. The CDR3 region is CASSFRANEKLFF. CDR3 sequence (DNA): TGTGCCAGCAGCTTCCGGGCCAATGAAAAACTGTTTTTT.

This chain joins TRBV28 and TRBJ1-5; no reliable D call. The germline V and J ends were trimmed by 8 bases and 11 bases, with 13 bases remaining between them. The CDR3 sequence is 11 residues long. Germline V CDR1 and CDR2: MDHEN, SYDVKM. DNA for the CDR3: TGTGCCAGCCACTCAGCGGTGGCCCAGCATTTT. Protein: CASHSAVAQHF.

This clone was seen only once. V and J are TRBV7-6 and TRBJ2-1; no clear D. The germline V and J ends were trimmed by 5 bases and 8 bases, with 19 bases remaining between them. CDR3 length: 15 residues. The germline CDR1 and CDR2 sequences are SGHVS and FNYEAQ. CDR3 sequence: CASSATGSAADEQFF. The CDR3, as DNA: TGTGCCAGCAGCGCAACCGGTTCGGCGGCTGATGAGCAGTTCTTC.

This chain joins TRBV11-2 and TRBJ2-1; D is unresolved. Per germline, CDR1 SGHAT and CDR2 FQNNGV. The CDR3 sequence is 13 residues long. V dropped 1 base and J dropped 6 bases, with 7 bases sitting between them. The CDR3 DNA is TGTGCCAGCAGCTTAGGGAATGGCAATGAGCAGTTCTTC. Amino acid sequence: CASSLGNGNEQFF.

The rearrangement joins TRBV11-2 to TRBJ2-1; D gene ambiguous. The CDR3 has 12 residues. Germline CDR1 reads SGHAT; CDR2 reads FQNNGV. Trimming stripped 6 bases from V and 6 bases from J, with 9 bases between. The CDR3 here is CASSQYSNEQFF. The CDR3 region has the DNA TGTGCCAGCAGTCAGTACTCCAATGAGCAGTTCTTC. The whole variable domain, remainder taken from reference TRBV11-2 and TRBJ2-1, is EAGVAQSPRYKIIEKRQSVAFWCNPISGHATLYWYQQILGQGPKLLIQFQNNGVVDDSQLPKDRFSAERLKGVDSTLKIQPAKLEDSAVYLCASSQYSNEQFFGPGTRLTVL.

The V call is TRBV6-5, the J call TRBJ2-5; 8 nucleotides match TRBD2. CDR3 length: 15 residues. The trim removed 3 bases at V and 4 bases at J, leaving 7 bases unmatched. CDR1 is MNHEY and CDR2 is SVGAGI in the germline V gene. The CDR3 loop reads CASSYLRLAGETQYF. In DNA, the CDR3 is TGTGCCAGCAGTTATTTGAGGCTAGCGGGAGAGACCCAGTACTTC.

V gene TRBV29-1 combines with J gene TRBJ2-7; TRBD2 matches 10 bases. V was clipped by 5 bases and J by 4 bases; unmatched bases: 8. The CDR3 contains 14 residues. Germline CDR1 SQVTM, CDR2 ANQGSEA. In DNA, the CDR3 is TGCAGCGTTTCCAGGGGGACTAGCGAATACGAGCAGTACTTC. As protein: CSVSRGTSEYEQYF.

This clone was seen only a few times. One end of the junction does not line up with germline, which may come from a read error. The rearrangement links TRBV7-7 to TRBJ2-2, with a tentative D call TRBD2 (5 bases). Germline assignment: CDR1 SSHAT and CDR2 FNYEAQ (reference sequence). The CDR3 is 12 amino acids. The CDR3 loop is CASSVRDGELFF. In DNA form, the CDR3 reads TGTGCTAGCAGCGTGAGGGACGGGGAGCTGTTTTTT.

This rearrangement joins TRBV25-1 to TRBJ2-3; D is perhaps TRBD2 (6 bases). Germline loops: CDR1 MGHDK, CDR2 SYGVNS. The CDR3 loop spans 14 amino acids. V lost 4 bases to trimming and J lost 2 bases, with 10 bases between them. The CDR3 nucleotides are TGTGCCAGCAGTGCTAGCGACTACACAGATACGCAGTATTTT. Its translation is CASSASDYTDTQYF.

V is TRBV27 and J is TRBJ1-1, with D possibly TRBD1 on 5 matching bases. CDR3 length equals 16 residues. Per germline, CDR1 MNHEY and CDR2 SMNVEV (reference sequence). V was pared by 2 bases and J by 4 bases, with 17 bases between. CDR3 sequence: CASSLRYKKDSTEAFF. In nucleotides, the CDR3 is TGTGCCAGCAGTTTAAGGTACAAAAAAGACAGCACTGAAGCTTTCTTT.

The gene calls are TRBV19 and TRBJ1-5; unclear D gene. Per the germline V gene, CDR1 is LNHDA and CDR2 is SQIVND (reference sequence). This CDR3 has 17 amino acids. The V and J ends lost 4 bases and 5 bases respectively, with 21 bases between them. The CDR3 protein is CASSTKTPKSGDQPQHF. CDR3 DNA sequence: TGTGCCAGTAGTACTAAAACACCAAAGTCGGGCGATCAGCCCCAGCATTTT.

This rearrangement joins TRBV29-1 to TRBJ2-1, with D possibly being TRBD1 (6 bases). V lost 3 bases to trimming and J lost 0 bases, with 15 bases between them. The V gene's germline CDR1 is SQVTM and CDR2 ANQGSEA. This CDR3 spans 16 amino acids. This chain's CDR3 is CSVDRGQISSYNEQFF. The CDR3 DNA follows: TGCAGCGTTGACCGCGGACAGATTAGCTCCTACAATGAGCAGTTCTTC.

This clone was seen only a few times. This sequence joins TRBV19 and TRBJ1-1, with a weak D call TRBD1 (6 bases). The ends were cut back, 6 bases at V and 7 bases at J, with 15 bases in the middle. The germline V gene has CDR1 LNHDA and CDR2 SQIVND (reference sequence). CDR3 length equals 13 residues. DNA for the CDR3: TGTGCCAGTAGCAATCGGGGGGCCGTTGAAGCTTTCTTT. It codes for CASSNRGAVEAFF.